Below are 13 T cell receptor beta chains sequenced from a single sample in a study of control samples from healthy donors and cancer patients. Some clones are missing from TCRdb's copy, which holds only in-frame ones; the method was immunoSEQ multiplex PCR. The sample holds 260,000 or so clones, roughly 80% seen once. The specimen was PBMCs. These receptors were collected from a woman aged 55-75 years with lung cancer.

This clone was counted once. V usage is TRBV6-6 and J usage is TRBJ1-1, with D possibly matching TRBD1 (6 bases). Per germline, CDR1 MNHNY and CDR2 SVGAGI (reference sequence). The CDR3 extends over 13 amino acids. V was cut by 6 bases and J by 3 bases, with 11 bases left in between. The DNA for the CDR3 is TGTGCCAGCAGGGAACAGGGTTACACTGAAGCTTTCTTT. Translated, it gives CASREQGYTEAFF.

The V and J genes are TRBV10-3 and TRBJ1-4; D gene unclear. The CDR3 is 12 amino acids. Trimming shortened V by 0 bases and J by 14 bases, and 10 bases separated the two germline ends. Germline CDR1 and CDR2: ENHRY and SYGVKD. This CDR3 is CAISESSQILFF. The CDR3 region has the DNA TGTGCCATCAGTGAGTCGAGCCAGATCCTGTTTTTT.

CDR3 DNA: TGTGCCAGCAGCCAAGATCTTGGCCTAGCAGCAGATACGCAGTATTTT. Translated: CASSQDLGLAADTQYF. The chain employs TRBV3-1 (or the pseudogene TRBV3-2) and TRBJ2-3; possible D gene TRBD2, 5 bases. The germline gives CDR1 LGHDT, CDR2 YNNKEL (reference sequence). This CDR3 spans 16 amino acids. V was clipped by 0 bases and J by 4 bases, with 14 bases between them.

The chain couples TRBV7-9 to TRBJ2-3, with 8 positions matching TRBD1. CDR1 is SEHNR and CDR2 is FQNEAQ in the germline V gene (reference sequence). The length of the CDR3 is 15 residues. The V and J ends lost 5 bases and 3 bases, in that order; junction bases with no gene match: 7. The CDR3 loop reads CASSIGQGGTDTQYF. In DNA, the CDR3 is TGTGCCAGCAGCATCGGACAGGGCGGGACAGATACGCAGTATTTT.

This sequence joins TRBV28 and TRBJ1-1; 10 bases are shared with TRBD1. Germline values: CDR1 MDHEN, CDR2 SYDVKM. V dropped 6 bases and J dropped 1; count of bases not matched to a gene: 8. CDR3 length equals 16 residues. This CDR3 reads CASRADRGRKNTEAFF. CDR3 sequence (DNA): TGTGCCAGCAGAGCCGACAGGGGGCGAAAGAACACTGAAGCTTTCTTT.

The chain's CDR3 is CASSQVTGGDTQYF. In DNA, the CDR3 is TGTGCCAGCAGCCAAGTAACAGGAGGAGATACGCAGTATTTT. V and J are TRBV4-2 and TRBJ2-3; D is possibly TRBD1 or TRBD2 (5 bases each). CDR3 length equals 14 residues. Trimming removed 1 base at V and 5 bases at J, with 10 bases between. CDR1 and CDR2 from the germline V gene are LGHNA and YNFKEQ.

The rearrangement links TRBV3-1 (or the pseudogene TRBV3-2) to TRBJ2-1; a weak D match, TRBD2 (5 bases). This CDR3 region has 12 residues. Trimming stripped 6 bases from V and 8 bases from J, with 11 bases between. Per the germline V gene, CDR1 is LGHDT and CDR2 is YNNKEL (reference sequence). The CDR3 loop reads CASSFLGDEQFF. CDR3 DNA sequence: TGTGCCAGCAGTTTTCTCGGGGATGAGCAGTTCTTC.

The chain joins TRBV2 to TRBJ2-7; 7 bases line up with TRBD2. Trimming at V came to 7 bases and at J to 5 bases, leaving 8 bases not matched to a gene. From germline, CDR1 is SNHLY and CDR2 FYNNEI. The length of the CDR3 is 13 residues. The CDR3 loop reads CASKYTGGNEQYF. For the CDR3, the DNA is TGTGCCAGCAAATATACGGGGGGTAACGAGCAGTACTTC.

This clone occurred a few times. The sample contains more than one DNA sequence encoding this CDR3. The chain links TRBV6-5 to TRBJ2-1, with 7 bases identical to TRBD2. The CDR3 totals 14 residues. The ends lost 3 bases at V and 7 bases at J; junction bases unmatched: 6. Germline V gene sequence: CDR1 MNHEY, CDR2 SVGAGI. CDR3 region: CASSYPGGSNEQFF. DNA for the CDR3: TGTGCCAGCAGTTATCCGGGAGGAAGTAATGAGCAGTTCTTC.

This chain joins TRBV28 and TRBJ1-2, with D uncertain. Trimming took 5 bases from V and 0 from J, leaving 4 bases between them. Per germline, CDR1 MDHEN and CDR2 SYDVKM. The CDR3 runs 12 residues. CDR3 DNA: TGTGCCAGCAGTGGGACTAACTATGGCTACACCTTC. It is translated as CASSGTNYGYTF.

The V and J genes are TRBV15 and TRBJ1-6; the D is unclear. The CDR3 has 14 residues. V gave up 0 bases and J gave up 6 bases, with 6 bases separating them. CDR1 and CDR2 (germline): LNHNV, YYDKDF (reference sequence). CDR3 sequence reads: CATSRDASNSPLHF. The CDR3 coding sequence is TGTGCCACCAGCAGAGATGCCTCTAATTCACCCCTCCACTTT.

This chain's CDR3 is CASSRGEDSPLHF. The CDR3 nucleotides are TGTGCCAGCAGCAGGGGAGAGGATTCACCCCTCCACTTT. This chain links TRBV2 with TRBJ1-6, with D possibly matching TRBD1 (6 bases). V dropped 6 bases and J dropped 8 bases, with 11 bases sitting between them. The CDR3 is made up of 13 amino acids. Germline lookup yields CDR1 SNHLY and CDR2 FYNNEI.

The CDR3 DNA follows: TGTGCCAGCAGTAGACAGGGTGAGGGCTACGAGCAGTACTTC. Its translation: CASSRQGEGYEQYF. The chain carries TRBV6-2 or TRBV6-3 and TRBJ2-7, with 7 bases fitting TRBD1. V gave up 5 bases and J gave up 3 bases; unmatched junction bases: 7. CDR1 and CDR2 from the germline V gene are MNHEY and SVGEGT. CDR3 length equals 14 residues.